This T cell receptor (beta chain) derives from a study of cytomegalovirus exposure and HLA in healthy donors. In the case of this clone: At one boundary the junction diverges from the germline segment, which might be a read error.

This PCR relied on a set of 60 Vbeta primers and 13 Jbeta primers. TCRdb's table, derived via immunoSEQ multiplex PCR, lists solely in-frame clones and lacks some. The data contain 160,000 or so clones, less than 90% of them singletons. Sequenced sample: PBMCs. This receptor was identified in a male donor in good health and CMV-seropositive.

The CDR3 reads CSSSLQPGGNSGANVLTF. The CDR3 DNA reads as TGTTCCAGCAGCCTGCAACCGGGCGGGAACTCTGGGGCCAACGTCCTGACTTTC. This chain uses TRBV7-9 with TRBJ2-6, with D possibly being TRBD2 (6 bases). The CDR3 runs to 18 residues. Germline V gives CDR1 SEHNR, CDR2 FQNEAQ (reference sequence).